This TCR beta chain was recovered during a study of OX40 agonist ivuxolimab in advanced cancers. The overall study: A mean age of around 66 years, range about 23 to 80, was recorded, and roughly 80% were male.

The table came from immunoSEQ multiplex PCR; TCRdb's copy has only in-frame clones and leaves some out. The sample consists of 70,000 to 95,000 clones, 80% to 90% of them appearing once. Study results and limitations: On average, CD8+ T cells had more expanded clones than CD4+.

This CDR3 comprises 14 residues. Per germline, CDR1 SGHTA and CDR2 FQGNSA. The V end lost 3 bases, the J end lost 4 bases, and 13 bases lay between the germline ends. On this clone: As yet, its antigen is unknown.

The receptor comes from an adult with an advanced solid tumor such as melanoma, head and neck, liver or kidney cancer. The sample was CD4+ or CD8+ T cells sorted from blood, taken in a trial of the OX40 agonist ivuxolimab. V is TRBV7-2 and J is TRBJ2-7; perhaps D is TRBD1 or TRBD2 (5 bases each). The CDR3, as DNA: TGTGCCAGCAGCTTTGGGGACGGGGCTTACGAGCAGTACTTC. It translates to CASSFGDGAYEQYF.